Listed below are T cell receptor beta chains from one sample, sequenced in a study of CD8+ T cells in alopecia areata. The data were produced by immunoSEQ multiplex PCR, yet TCRdb's version contains in-frame clones alone and is incomplete. Among under 65,000 clones listed, 44% were seen once. Sequenced input: NKG2D-low CD8+ T cells sorted from blood. The receptors come from a human donor with alopecia areata. CDR3s include the opening cysteine and the closing phenylalanine or tryptophan. Each record gives: clone size, J gene, D gene, V gene, CDR3 protein, CDR3 DNA. D genes are given only for firm matches. A clone size is listed for some rows: how often the clone was seen (once, few, many), or a class if it is expanded.

>NA|TRBJ2-5|NA|TRBV5-1
CASSPAGIQETQYF
TGCGCCAGCAGCCCAGCGGGTATACAAGAGACCCAGTACTTC
>few|TRBJ2-2|TRBD1|TRBV28
CASSWPRQGASTGELFF
TGTGCCAGCAGTTGGCCCCGACAGGGGGCGAGCACCGGGGAGCTGTTTTTT
>once|TRBJ2-5|NA|TRBV5-4
CASSLGGVQETQYF
TGTGCCAGCAGCTTGGGCGGGGTCCAAGAGACCCAGTACTTC
>NA|TRBJ1-2|NA|TRBV29-1
CSVEARTAPNYGYTF
TGCAGCGTTGAAGCCCGGACAGCGCCTAACTATGGCTACACCTTC
>few|TRBJ2-7|TRBD1|TRBV6-5
CASSYRRGNYEQYF
TGTGCCAGCAGTTACCGCAGGGGGAACTACGAGCAGTACTTC
>few|TRBJ2-1|TRBD1|TRBV7-9
CASSLGGQGDEQFF
TGTGCCAGCAGCTTAGGGGGACAGGGGGATGAGCAGTTCTTC
>few|TRBJ2-5|TRBD2|TRBV5-1
CASRPSGRSETQYF
TGCGCCAGCCGCCCTAGCGGGAGATCTGAGACCCAGTACTTC
>NA|TRBJ2-5|NA|TRBV4-2
CASSQEAGLHETQYF
TGTGCCAGCAGCCAAGAAGCGGGCCTACACGAGACCCAGTACTTC
>few|TRBJ2-3|NA|TRBV5-1
CASRARDWGTDTQYF
TGCGCCAGCCGCGCAAGGGATTGGGGCACAGATACGCAGTATTTT
>NA|TRBJ1-6|TRBD1|TRBV7-9
CASSFPSGTGNSPLHF
TGTGCCAGCAGCTTTCCCTCCGGGACAGGGAATTCACCCCTCCACTTT
>few|TRBJ1-1|TRBD1|TRBV7-9
CASKSGGGLSEAFF
TGTGCCAGCAAATCAGGGGGCGGCCTCTCTGAAGCTTTCTTT
>NA|TRBJ2-3|NA|TRBV7-6
CASSSGFAQYF
TGTGCCAGCAGTTCAGGGTTTGCGCAGTATTTT
>NA|TRBJ2-7|TRBD1|TRBV6-5
CASSAEISGGSEQYF
TGTGCCAGCAGTGCAGAAATCTCAGGGGGCTCCGAGCAGTACTTC
>NA|TRBJ2-1|NA|TRBV5-1
CASSSSRVGDNEQFF
TGCGCCAGCAGCTCGAGCAGGGTAGGGGACAATGAGCAGTTCTTC
>NA|TRBJ1-6|TRBD1|TRBV14
CASSQDRGVYNSPLHF
TGTGCCAGCAGCCAAGACAGGGGGGTTTATAATTCACCCCTCCACTTT
>NA|TRBJ2-2|NA|TRBV19
CASSIDWDANTGELFF
TGTGCCAGTAGTATAGATTGGGACGCGAACACCGGGGAGCTGTTTTTT
>NA|TRBJ1-1|NA|TRBV29-1
CSDGGSRESTEAFF
TGCAGCGACGGGGGGAGCCGAGAGAGCACTGAAGCTTTCTTT
>NA|TRBJ1-5|NA|TRBV6-1
CASRRGGNQPQHF
TGTGCCAGCCGCCGGGGGGGCAATCAGCCCCAGCATTTT
>NA|TRBJ2-1|NA|TRBV2
CASMEMGRSYNEQFF
TGTGCCAGCATGGAGATGGGGAGATCCTACAATGAGCAGTTCTTC
>NA|TRBJ2-2|NA|TRBV20-1
CSAEGEELFF
TGCAGTGCGGAGGGAGAAGAGCTGTTTTTT
>NA|TRBJ1-1|NA|TRBV2
CASSGLYTEAFF
TGTGCCAGCAGTGGGTTGTACACTGAAGCTTTCTTT
>NA|TRBJ2-5|TRBD2|TRBV7-8
CASSFRERGLQETQYF
TGTGCCAGCAGCTTTCGCGAGCGGGGACTCCAAGAGACCCAGTACTTC
>few|TRBJ1-1|NA|TRBV19
CASRKTDFNTEAFF
TGTGCCAGTAGAAAGACAGATTTCAACACTGAAGCTTTCTTT
>NA|TRBJ2-5|NA|TRBV7-9
CASSDGVQETQYF
TGTGCCAGCAGCGATGGGGTACAAGAGACCCAGTACTTC
>NA|TRBJ2-6|NA|TRBV4-3
CASSQDKSSGANVLTF
TGCGCCAGCAGCCAGGATAAAAGCTCTGGGGCCAACGTCCTGACTTTC
>few|TRBJ2-7|NA|TRBV29-1
CSVEDGTSRPYEQYF
TGCAGCGTTGAAGATGGGACCTCAAGGCCCTACGAGCAGTACTTC
>NA|TRBJ2-7|NA|TRBV27
CASSLSPAYEQYF
TGTGCCAGCAGTTTATCCCCGGCCTACGAGCAGTACTTC
>NA|TRBJ2-7|TRBD1|TRBV13
CASSSGQGAGEQYF
TGTGCCAGCAGCTCGGGGCAGGGGGCGGGCGAGCAGTACTTC
>NA|TRBJ2-7|TRBD2|TRBV29-1
CSVGTSDRSYEQYF
TGCAGCGTGGGGACTAGCGACCGCTCCTACGAGCAGTACTTC
>NA|TRBJ2-7|TRBD1|TRBV29-1
CSAGQGIYEQYF
TGCAGCGCGGGACAGGGCATCTACGAGCAGTACTTC
>once|TRBJ2-3|TRBD2|TRBV4-3
CASSQELAGPTDTQYF
TGCGCCAGCAGCCAAGAGCTAGCGGGACCCACAGATACGCAGTATTTT
>once|TRBJ1-1|NA|TRBV4-3
CASSQRSRTAEAFF
TGCGCCAGCAGCCAGCGGTCGAGGACGGCAGAAGCTTTCTTT
>NA|TRBJ2-7|TRBD2|TRBV30
CAWSGTGLANEQYF
TGTGCCTGGAGTGGTACGGGACTAGCAAACGAGCAGTACTTC
>NA|TRBJ2-5|TRBD2|TRBV28
CASSPYRASGEETQYF
TGTGCCAGCAGCCCCTATCGGGCTAGCGGGGAAGAGACCCAGTACTTC